This T cell receptor beta chain was sequenced during a study of CD8 T cells in Susac syndrome (dated by TCRdb to about 2019). Study-wide context: Whether CD8+ T cell activation and differentiation in Susac syndrome was antigen driven was tested using repertoire sequencing. The clonality of the CD8+ T cell repertoire was compared across approximately 11 healthy donors, roughly 14 Susac syndrome patients and under 17 multiple sclerosis patients. What the work shows at the level of the full study, not this receptor alone: The number of individuals in the TCR sequencing and HLA analysis was acknowledged as relatively small.

Peripheral blood CD8+ and CD4+ T cells from healthy donors, Susac syndrome patients and multiple sclerosis patients were profiled using high-throughput TCR beta sequencing. Multiple sclerosis controls were treatment-naive patients with stable or active relapsing-remitting disease fulfilling revised McDonald criteria. CD8+ TEMRA cells were enriched by FACS, while bulk CD8+ and CD4+ T cells were purified by magnetic negative isolation. Blood was drawn into EDTA tubes, processed within 24 hours, and PBMCs were isolated by density gradient centrifugation. PBMCs destined for TCR sequencing were cryopreserved in liquid nitrogen and later thawed in a 37 °C water bath. The sorted or isolated CD4+, CD8+ and CD8+ TEMRA cells had a purity of 90% or higher. RNA was extracted with the RNeasy kit and roughly 0.45 to 1 ug was reverse transcribed using random hexamers. The immunoSEQ multiplex PCR assay, which covers 54 Vbeta and 13 Jbeta segments, was used to amplify TCR beta CDR3 regions. PCR amplification bias was corrected by using a synthetic template baseline for primer optimization and computational correction. On the authors' methods: Reads were assigned to V, D and J genes according to IMGT and analyzed in immunoSEQ Analyzer, with only productive sequences retained. Clonality was calculated as one minus the Shannon entropy normalized by log2 of the number of productive unique sequences. For each patient and control, public and private clones were evaluated within the 100 most prevalent clones. Clones were defined as Susac-specific if absent from the healthy and MS cohorts, from around 1,100 published viral clones and from other ImmuneACCESS disease sequences. TCRdb cleaned the public reads at Q25 with fastp, built clones with MiXCR and kept in-frame beta chains. All rows with the same CDR3 protein become a single entry with the most common DNA and genes. These V and J calls are TCRdb output, not the study's own analysis. The sample includes some 260,000 distinct CDR3 sequences, with more than 75% observed a single time. The ten largest make up over 0.1% of the sample.

V is shortened by 1 base, J by 4 bases, and the region joining them spans 17 bases. The cysteine opens and the phenylalanine closes a CDR3 of 17 amino acids. The kept DNA is CDR3 alone, 51 bases in frame from the first base. The germline V gene sets CDR1 to MNHNS and CDR2 to SASEGT. A word on this clonotype: Its antigen specificity is not known. Base qualities are not at hand, and no much larger clone is one base apart.

The chain is assembled from TRBV6-1 and TRBJ2-1; the D gene is perhaps TRBD2, from 6 matching bases. The sequence derives from a human donor with multiple sclerosis. The specimen was CD8+ T cells from PBMCs. At the DNA level, the sequence is TGTGCCAGCAGTGAAGAGAGTCCGGGACTCGCATACAATGAGCAGTTCTTC. Its translation is CASSEESPGLAYNEQFF.